This TCR beta chain was recorded in a study of blood T cell repertoires in COVID-19 (TCRdb year 2020). With regard to the full study: Collaborator samples came from the United States, Italy and Spain and covered acute and convalescent phases of COVID-19. Sample metadata almost always included a de-identified subject ID, COVID-19 status, age in years and sex. Deeply sampled blood TCRbeta repertoires from subjects exposed to, actively infected with, or recovered from COVID-19 were included in the dataset. Where available, HLA class I and class II types were obtained from metadata supplied by the sample provider rather than from assay-based typing. Samples came from the ongoing ImmuneRACE study (first 160 participants) plus 1,254 subjects from 6 global collaborators. The prospective study material was composed of cDNA or gDNA derived from T cells, B-cell-depleted T cells, or PBMCs. The repertoires were released in a freely available public database intended as a resource for research on the immune response to SARS-CoV-2. Results the study describes overall, beyond this receptor: The quantity of clinical and demographic metadata differed by source and by participant and was supplied without curation.

Collaborating institutions collected whole blood in K2EDTA tubes following their own protocols. For TCRbeta analysis, collaborators shipped samples in one of three forms: frozen whole blood, isolated PBMCs, or DNA extracted from either of those sample types. V and J lose 3 bases and 4 bases, and a span of 15 bases separates them. Sequences MDHEN (CDR1) and SYDVKM (CDR2) are obtained from the germline V gene. The CDR3 covers 15 residues, taking in both the cysteine and the phenylalanine. The DNA shown is the 45-base CDR3, in frame from base 1. TCRbeta CDR3 regions were amplified from genomic DNA by means of the immunoSEQ Assay, a bias-controlled multiplex PCR. In the original analysis: Within the assay, amplification of reference gene primers was used to estimate how many nucleated cells each sample contained. To quantify the absolute abundance of each unique TCRbeta CDR3 rearrangement, sequence reads were collapsed and filtered. Productive Simpson clonality was computed per sample as the square root of Simpson's diversity index over productive rearrangements. In its TCRdb copy, this immuneACCESS table keeps in-frame sequences only and misses some clones. Where compared with another copy, unresolved V genes explain less than half of these, and the others have no known cause. V and J calls and clone size are those listed in that table; D and trimming were worked out from the DNA. This sample lists about 140,000 clones; approximately 88% were detected once. Over 9.5% of the sample rests with the top ten.

This clone was seen just once. It has no known antigen specificity. The input lacks base qualities; no much larger clone sits a single base away. Recombination linked TRBV28 to TRBJ2-5, with TRBD1 perhaps the D gene, on 5 matching bases. This receptor was taken from a man aged 60 to 75 with active or convalescent COVID-19. Sequenced sample: peripheral blood. The DNA reads TGTGCCAGCAGTTTCCTAAGGGGATCTCGAGAGACCCAGTACTTC. Protein translation: CASSFLRGSRETQYF.